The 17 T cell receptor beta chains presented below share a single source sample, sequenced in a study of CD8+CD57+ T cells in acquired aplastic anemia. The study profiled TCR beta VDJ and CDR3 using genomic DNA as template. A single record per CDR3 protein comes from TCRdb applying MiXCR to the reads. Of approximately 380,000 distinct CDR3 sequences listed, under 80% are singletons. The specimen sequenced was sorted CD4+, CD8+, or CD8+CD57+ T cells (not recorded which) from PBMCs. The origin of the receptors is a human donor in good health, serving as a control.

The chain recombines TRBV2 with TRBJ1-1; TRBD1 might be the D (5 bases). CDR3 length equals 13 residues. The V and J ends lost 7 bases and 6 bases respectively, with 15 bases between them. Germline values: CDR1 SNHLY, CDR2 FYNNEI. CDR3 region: CASTTGDGPEAFF. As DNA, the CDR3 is TGTGCCAGCACTACGGGGGATGGCCCTGAAGCTTTCTTT.

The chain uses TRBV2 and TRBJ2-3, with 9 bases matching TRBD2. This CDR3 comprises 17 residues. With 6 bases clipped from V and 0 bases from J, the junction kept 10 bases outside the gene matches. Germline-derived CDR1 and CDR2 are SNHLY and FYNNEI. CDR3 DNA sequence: TGTGCCAGCAGCGACCCCGATGGGACTAGCAGCACAGATACGCAGTATTTT. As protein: CASSDPDGTSSTDTQYF.

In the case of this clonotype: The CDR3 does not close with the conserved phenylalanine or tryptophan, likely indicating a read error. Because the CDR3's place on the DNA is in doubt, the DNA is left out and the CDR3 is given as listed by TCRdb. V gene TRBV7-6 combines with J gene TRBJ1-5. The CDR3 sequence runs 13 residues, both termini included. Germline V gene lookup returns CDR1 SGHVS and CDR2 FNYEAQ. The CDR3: CASSLDQKTQYFV.

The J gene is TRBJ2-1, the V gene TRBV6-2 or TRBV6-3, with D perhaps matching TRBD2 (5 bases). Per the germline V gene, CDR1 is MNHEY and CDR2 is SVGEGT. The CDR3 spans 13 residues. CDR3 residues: CGSGVLEVREQFF. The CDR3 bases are TGTGGGAGCGGAGTGCTAGAGGTGCGGGAGCAGTTCTTC.

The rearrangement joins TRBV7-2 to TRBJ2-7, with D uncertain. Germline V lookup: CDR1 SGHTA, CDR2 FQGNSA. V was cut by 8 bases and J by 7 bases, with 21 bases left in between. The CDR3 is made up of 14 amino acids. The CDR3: CASGYYANTGEQYF. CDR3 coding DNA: TGTGCCAGCGGGTATTACGCGAACACTGGGGAGCAGTACTTC.

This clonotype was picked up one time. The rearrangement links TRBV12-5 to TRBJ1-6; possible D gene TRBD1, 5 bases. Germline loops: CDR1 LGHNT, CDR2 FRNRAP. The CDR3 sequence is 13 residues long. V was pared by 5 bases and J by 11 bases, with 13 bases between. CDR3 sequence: CASGRTSSTPLHF. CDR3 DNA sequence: TGTGCTAGTGGTCGGACATCGTCCACACCCCTCCACTTT. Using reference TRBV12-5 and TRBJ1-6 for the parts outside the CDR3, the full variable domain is DARVTQTPRHKVTEMGQEVTMRCQPILGHNTVFWYRQTMMQGLELLAYFRNRAPLDDSGMPKDRFSAEMPDATLATLKIQPSEPRDSAVYFCASGRTSSTPLHFGNGTRLTVT.

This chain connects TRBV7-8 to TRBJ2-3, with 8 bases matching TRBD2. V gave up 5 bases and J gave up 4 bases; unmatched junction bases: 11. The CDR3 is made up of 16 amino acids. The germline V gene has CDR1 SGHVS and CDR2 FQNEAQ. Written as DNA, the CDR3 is TGTGCCAGCAGCGGACGGGGGGGGGGGAGGGCAGATACGCAGTATTTT. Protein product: CASSGRGGGRADTQYF.

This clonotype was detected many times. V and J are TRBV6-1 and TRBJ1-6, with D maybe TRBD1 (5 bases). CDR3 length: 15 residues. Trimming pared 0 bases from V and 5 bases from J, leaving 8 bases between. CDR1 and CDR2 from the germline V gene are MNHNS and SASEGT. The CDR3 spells CASSEAAGNNSPLHF. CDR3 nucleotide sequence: TGTGCCAGCAGTGAAGCAGCAGGGAATAATTCACCCCTCCACTTT.

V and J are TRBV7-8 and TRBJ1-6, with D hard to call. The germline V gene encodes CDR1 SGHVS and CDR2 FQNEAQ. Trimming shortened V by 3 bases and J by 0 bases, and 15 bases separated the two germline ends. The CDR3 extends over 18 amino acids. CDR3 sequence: CASSLRRSKSSYNSPLHF. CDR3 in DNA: TGTGCCAGCAGCTTGAGGCGATCAAAGAGCTCCTATAATTCACCCCTCCACTTT. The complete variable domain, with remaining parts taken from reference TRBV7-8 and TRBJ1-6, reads GAGVSQSPRYKVAKRGQDVALRCDPISGHVSLFWYQQALGQGPEFLTYFQNEAQLDKSGLPSDRFFAERPEGSVSTLKIQRTQQEDSAVYLCASSLRRSKSSYNSPLHFGNGTRLTVT.

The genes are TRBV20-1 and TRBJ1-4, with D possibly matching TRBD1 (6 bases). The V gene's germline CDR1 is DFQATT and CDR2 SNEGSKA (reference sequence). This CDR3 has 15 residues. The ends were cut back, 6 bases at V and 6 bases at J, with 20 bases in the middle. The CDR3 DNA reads TGCAGTGCCAGGGGACGGCGAGAAGCTCATGAAAAACTGTTTTTT. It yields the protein CSARGRREAHEKLFF.

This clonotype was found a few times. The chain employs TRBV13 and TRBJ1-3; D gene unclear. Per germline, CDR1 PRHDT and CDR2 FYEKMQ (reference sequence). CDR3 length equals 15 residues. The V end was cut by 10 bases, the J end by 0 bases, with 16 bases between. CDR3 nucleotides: TGTGCCATCACCGACCAGACTGGCTCTGGAAACACCATATATTTT. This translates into CAITDQTGSGNTIYF.

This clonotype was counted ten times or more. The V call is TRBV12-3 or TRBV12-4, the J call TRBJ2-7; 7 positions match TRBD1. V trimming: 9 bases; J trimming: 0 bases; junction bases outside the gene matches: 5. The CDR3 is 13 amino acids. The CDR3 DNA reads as TGTGCCAGTCGACAGGGCCACTCCTACGAGCAGTACTTC. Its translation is CASRQGHSYEQYF.

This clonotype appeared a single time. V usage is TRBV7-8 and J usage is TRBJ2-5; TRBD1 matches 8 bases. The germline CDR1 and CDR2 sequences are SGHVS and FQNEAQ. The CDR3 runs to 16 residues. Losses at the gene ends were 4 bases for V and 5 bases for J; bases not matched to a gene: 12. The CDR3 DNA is TGTGCCAGCAGCTCCCCTTTTCGACAGGGGCGGGAGACCCAGTACTTC. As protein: CASSSPFRQGRETQYF.

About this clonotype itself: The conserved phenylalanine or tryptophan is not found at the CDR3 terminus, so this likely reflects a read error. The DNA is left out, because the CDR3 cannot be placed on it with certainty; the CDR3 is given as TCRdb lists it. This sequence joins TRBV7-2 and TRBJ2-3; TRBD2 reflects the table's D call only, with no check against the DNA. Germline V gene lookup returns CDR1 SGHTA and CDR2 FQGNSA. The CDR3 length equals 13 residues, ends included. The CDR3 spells CASSLGPYNQPQH.

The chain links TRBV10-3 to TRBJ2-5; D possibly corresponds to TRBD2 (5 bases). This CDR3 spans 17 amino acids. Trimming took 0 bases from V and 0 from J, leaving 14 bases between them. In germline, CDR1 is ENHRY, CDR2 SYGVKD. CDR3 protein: CAISESEAAQYQETQYF. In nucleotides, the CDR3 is TGTGCCATCAGTGAGTCGGAGGCTGCTCAGTACCAAGAGACCCAGTACTTC.

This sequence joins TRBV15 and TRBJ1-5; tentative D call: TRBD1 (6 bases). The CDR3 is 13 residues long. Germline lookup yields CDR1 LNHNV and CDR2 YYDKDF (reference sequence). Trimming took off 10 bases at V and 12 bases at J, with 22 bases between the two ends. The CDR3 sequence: CASAQEGEGHQHF. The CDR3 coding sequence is TGTGCCAGCGCCCAAGAGGGGGAGGGTCACCAGCATTTT. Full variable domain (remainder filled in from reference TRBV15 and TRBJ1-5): DAMVIQNPRYQVTQFGKPVTLSCSQTLNHNVMYWYQQKSSQAPKLLFHYYDKDFNNEADTPDNFQSRRPNTSFCFLDIRSPGLGDTAMYLCASAQEGEGHQHFGDGTRLSIL.

CDR3 amino acids: CSVEDGFRTSGTTDTQYF. As DNA, the CDR3 is TGCAGCGTTGAAGATGGGTTCCGGACTAGCGGGACCACAGATACGCAGTATTTT. The chain has TRBV29-1 and TRBJ2-3; the match to TRBD2 covers 12 bases. Germline V gene sequence: CDR1 SQVTM, CDR2 ANQGSEA. This CDR3 region has 18 residues. The V gene end was trimmed by 0 bases and the J gene end by 2 bases; junction bases not matched to a gene: 9.